This TCR beta chain stems from a study of technical replicates of blood from four donors. The data were produced by immunoSEQ multiplex PCR, yet TCRdb's version contains in-frame clones alone and is incomplete. The sample has approximately 100,000 clones, roughly 95% seen once. The sample comprised T cells isolated from PBMCs. The clonotype was recovered from a human donor in good health.

CDR3 nucleotide sequence: TGTGCCAGCAGTTTATCTTGGGCGGGTATCCAAGAGACCCAGTACTTC. Its protein product is CASSLSWAGIQETQYF. This rearrangement joins TRBV27 to TRBJ2-5; the D gene is possibly TRBD2 (5 bases). V was trimmed by 0 bases and J by 1 base, leaving 12 bases between them. Germline values: CDR1 MNHEY, CDR2 SMNVEV (reference sequence). This CDR3 is built from 16 residues.